This T cell receptor (beta chain) originates from a study of blood T cell repertoires in COVID-19. Whole-study context: Samples representing acute and convalescent COVID-19 were sourced from the United States, Italy and Spain.

In the source study's methods: From reference gene primer amplification, estimates of nucleated cell counts were derived. The method was immunoSEQ multiplex PCR; TCRdb's version includes in-frame clones alone and lacks a portion of them. V and J calls and clone size come straight from that table; D and trimming were deduced from the DNA. The table shows 88,000 or so clones, with more than 65% occurring only once. Trimming removed 2 bases at V and 4 bases at J, with 13 bases between. This CDR3 region has 15 residues. Germline V CDR1 and CDR2: SGHNT, YYREEE (reference sequence). Sequenced material: peripheral blood. This TCR derives from a man between 60 and 75 years old with acute or convalescent COVID-19. The rearrangement uses TRBV5-4 and TRBJ1-5; D is unclear. This chain's CDR3 is CASSFGSGWNQPQHF. As DNA, the CDR3 is TGTGCCAGCAGCTTCGGTAGCGGTTGGAATCAGCCCCAGCATTTT.